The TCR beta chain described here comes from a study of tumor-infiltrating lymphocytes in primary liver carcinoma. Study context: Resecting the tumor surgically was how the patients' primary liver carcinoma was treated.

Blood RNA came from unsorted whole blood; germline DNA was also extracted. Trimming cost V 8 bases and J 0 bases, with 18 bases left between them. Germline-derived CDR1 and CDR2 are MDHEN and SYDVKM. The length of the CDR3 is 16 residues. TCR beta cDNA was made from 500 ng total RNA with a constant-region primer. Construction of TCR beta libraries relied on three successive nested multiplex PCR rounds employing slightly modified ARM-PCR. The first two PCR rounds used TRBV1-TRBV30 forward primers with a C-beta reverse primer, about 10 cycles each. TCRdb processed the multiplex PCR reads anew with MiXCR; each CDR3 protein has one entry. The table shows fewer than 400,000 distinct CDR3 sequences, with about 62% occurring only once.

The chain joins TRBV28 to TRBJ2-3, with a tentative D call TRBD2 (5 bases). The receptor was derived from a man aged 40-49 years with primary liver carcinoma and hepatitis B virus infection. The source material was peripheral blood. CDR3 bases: TGTGCCAGCTCACTTAGCAGGAGGACTAGCACAGATACGCAGTATTTT. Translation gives CASSLSRRTSTDTQYF.